The T cell receptor (beta chain) described here comes from a study of T cells after yellow fever vaccination. The ends lost 3 bases at V and 3 bases at J; junction bases unmatched: 6. This CDR3 is built from 17 residues. Germline CDR1 is LGHDT and CDR2 is YNNKEL (reference sequence). TCRdb reprocessed the 5' RACE reads via MiXCR and lists one record per CDR3 protein. This table holds 500,000 to 650,000 distinct CDR3 sequences, roughly an eighth found once. The J gene is TRBJ2-3, the V gene TRBV3-1; 13 bases match TRBD2. The sample here was PBMCs, taken on the day of the yellow fever booster vaccination. The receptor comes from a man aged 25 to 40 who received the YFV17D yellow fever vaccine. The CDR3 reads CASSQRTSGSGTDTQYF. In nucleotides, the CDR3 is TGTGCCAGCAGCCAGAGGACTAGCGGGAGTGGTACAGATACGCAGTATTTT.